This T cell receptor beta chain comes out of a study of blood T cell repertoires in COVID-19 (dated by TCRdb to about 2020). A note on the overall study: Samples covering the acute and convalescent phases of COVID-19 were provided by collaborators in the United States, Italy and Spain. The prospective study material was composed of cDNA or gDNA derived from T cells, B-cell-depleted T cells, or PBMCs. Subjects who had been exposed to COVID-19, were actively infected with it, or had recovered from it provided the deeply sampled blood TCRbeta repertoires that made up the dataset. The repertoires were released in a freely available public database intended as a resource for research on the immune response to SARS-CoV-2. Samples came from the ongoing ImmuneRACE study (first 160 participants) plus 1,254 subjects from 6 global collaborators. Nearly every sample came with metadata listing a de-identified subject ID, COVID-19 status, age in years and sex. Where available, HLA class I and class II types were taken from metadata supplied by the sample provider and were not determined by assay-based typing. General conclusions and limits of the study: The amount of clinical and demographic metadata varied by source and participant and was provided uncurated.

TCRbeta CDR3 regions were amplified from genomic DNA by means of the immunoSEQ Assay, a bias-controlled multiplex PCR. In the paper's pipeline: Nucleated cell counts per sample were estimated from amplification of reference gene primers within the assay. To quantify the absolute abundance of each unique TCRbeta CDR3 rearrangement, sequence reads were collapsed and filtered. For each sample, productive Simpson clonality was calculated as the square root of Simpson's diversity index across productive rearrangements. Held by TCRdb, this immuneACCESS table contains in-frame sequences only and omits some clones. Under half of the omission traces to an unresolved V gene where checked; the cause of the rest is unknown. V and J calls and clone size are those listed in that table; D and trimming were worked out from the DNA. This sample gives roughly 35,000 clones in total; about 85% of them show up just once. The ten largest clonotypes hold about 15% of the sample.

Each collaborating institution followed its own protocols to collect whole blood in K2EDTA tubes. For TCRbeta analysis, collaborators shipped samples in one of three forms: frozen whole blood, isolated PBMCs, or DNA extracted from either of those sample types. A note on this clone: The target of this receptor is not known. It has no much larger one-base neighbor in the sample; base qualities were not kept.

According to the germline V gene, CDR1 reads SQVTM and CDR2 reads ANQGSEA. The CDR3 covers 18 residues, taking in both the cysteine and the phenylalanine. Kept here is only the CDR3 DNA, which spans 54 bases and is read in frame from base 1. At the junction V is shortened by 5 bases and J by 2 bases; bases outside the gene matches: 20. Sequenced material: peripheral blood. The rearranged segments are TRBV29-1 and TRBJ1-2; TRBD1 agrees with 7 junctional bases. The clonotype comes from a human donor with acute or convalescent COVID-19. The donor label of this sample is uncertain. The encoded CDR3 is CSVFHPGTDTKVNYGYTF. The bases read TGCAGCGTTTTCCACCCAGGGACAGACACAAAGGTGAACTATGGCTACACCTTC.